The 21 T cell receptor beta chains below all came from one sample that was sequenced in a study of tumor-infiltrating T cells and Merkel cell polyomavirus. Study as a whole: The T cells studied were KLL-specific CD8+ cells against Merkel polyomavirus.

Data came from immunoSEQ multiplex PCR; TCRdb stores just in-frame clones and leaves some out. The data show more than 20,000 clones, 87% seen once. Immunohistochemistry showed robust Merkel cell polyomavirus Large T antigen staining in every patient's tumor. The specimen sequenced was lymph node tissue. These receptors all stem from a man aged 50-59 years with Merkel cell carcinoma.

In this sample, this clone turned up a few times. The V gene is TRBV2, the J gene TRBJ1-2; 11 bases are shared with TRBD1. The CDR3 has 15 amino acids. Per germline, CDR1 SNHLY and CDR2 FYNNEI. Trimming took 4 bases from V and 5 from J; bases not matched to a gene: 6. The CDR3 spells CASSGTGGATYGYTF. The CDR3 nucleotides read TGTGCCAGCAGTGGGACAGGGGGCGCAACGTATGGCTACACCTTC.

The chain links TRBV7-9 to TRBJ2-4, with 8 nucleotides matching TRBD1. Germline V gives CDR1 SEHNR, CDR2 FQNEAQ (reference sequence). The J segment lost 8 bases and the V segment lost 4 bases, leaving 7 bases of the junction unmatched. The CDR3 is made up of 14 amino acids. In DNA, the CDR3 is TGTGCCAGCAGCTACAGGACAGGGATAGACATTCAGTACTTC. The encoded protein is CASSYRTGIDIQYF.

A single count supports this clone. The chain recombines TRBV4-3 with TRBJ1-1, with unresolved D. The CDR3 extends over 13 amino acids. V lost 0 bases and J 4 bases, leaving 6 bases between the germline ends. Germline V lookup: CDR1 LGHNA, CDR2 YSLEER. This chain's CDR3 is CASSQDSGTEAFF. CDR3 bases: TGCGCCAGCAGCCAAGATTCGGGCACTGAAGCTTTCTTT.

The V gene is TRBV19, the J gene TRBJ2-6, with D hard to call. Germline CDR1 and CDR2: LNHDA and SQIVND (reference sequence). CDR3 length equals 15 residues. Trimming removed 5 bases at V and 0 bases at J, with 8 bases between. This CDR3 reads CASSERNSGANVLTF. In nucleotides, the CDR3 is TGTGCCAGTAGTGAGAGGAACTCTGGGGCCAACGTCCTGACTTTC.

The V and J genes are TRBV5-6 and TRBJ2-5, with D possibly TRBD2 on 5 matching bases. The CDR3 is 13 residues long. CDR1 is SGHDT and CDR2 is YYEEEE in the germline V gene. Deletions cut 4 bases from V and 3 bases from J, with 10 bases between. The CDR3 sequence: CASSVPGKETQYF. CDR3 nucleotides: TGTGCCAGCAGCGTGCCCGGGAAAGAGACCCAGTACTTC. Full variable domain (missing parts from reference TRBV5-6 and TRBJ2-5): DAGVTQSPTHLIKTRGQQVTLRCSPKSGHDTVSWYQQALGQGPQFIFQYYEEEERQRGNFPDRFSGHQFPNYSSELNVNALLLGDSALYLCASSVPGKETQYFGPGTRLLVL.

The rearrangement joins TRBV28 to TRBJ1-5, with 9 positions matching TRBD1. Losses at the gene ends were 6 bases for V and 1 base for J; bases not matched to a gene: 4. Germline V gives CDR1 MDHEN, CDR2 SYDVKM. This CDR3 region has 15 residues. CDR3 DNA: TGTGCCAGCAGCCGGGACAGGGACAGCAATCAGCCCCAGCATTTT. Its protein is CASSRDRDSNQPQHF. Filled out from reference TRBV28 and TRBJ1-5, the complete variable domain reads DVKVTQSSRYLVKRTGEKVFLECVQDMDHENMFWYRQDPGLGLRLIYFSYDVKMKEKGDIPEGYSVSREKKERFSLILESASTNQTSMYLCASSRDRDSNQPQHFGDGTRLSIL.

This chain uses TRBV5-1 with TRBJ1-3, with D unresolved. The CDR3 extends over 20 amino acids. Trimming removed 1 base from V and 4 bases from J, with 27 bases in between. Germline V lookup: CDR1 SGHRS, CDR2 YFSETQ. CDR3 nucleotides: TGCGCCAGCAGCTTGAACCCTACAAGGGTCAACAGAGCGGGAGGAAACACCATATATTTT. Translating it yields CASSLNPTRVNRAGGNTIYF.

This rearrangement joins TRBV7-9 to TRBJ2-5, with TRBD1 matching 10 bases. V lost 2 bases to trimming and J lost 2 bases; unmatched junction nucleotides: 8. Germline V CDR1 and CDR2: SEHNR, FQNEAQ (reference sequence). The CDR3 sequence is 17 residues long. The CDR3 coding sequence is TGTGCCAGCAGCTTATTCGGGACAGGGGAAGAACAAGAGACCCAGTACTTC. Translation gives CASSLFGTGEEQETQYF.

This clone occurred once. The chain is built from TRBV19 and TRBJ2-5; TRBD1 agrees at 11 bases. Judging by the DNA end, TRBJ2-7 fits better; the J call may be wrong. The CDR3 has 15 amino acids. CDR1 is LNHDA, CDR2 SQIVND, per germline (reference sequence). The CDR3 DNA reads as TGTGCCACTAAGACCGGGACAGGGGGATCCTACGAGCAGTACTTC. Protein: CATKTGTGGSYEQYF.

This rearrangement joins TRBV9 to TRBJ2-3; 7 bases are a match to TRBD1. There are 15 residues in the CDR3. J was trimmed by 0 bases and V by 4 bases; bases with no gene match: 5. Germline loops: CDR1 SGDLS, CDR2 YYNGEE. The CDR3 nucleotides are TGTGCCAGCAGCTTACGGGACAGAAGCACAGATACGCAGTATTTT. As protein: CASSLRDRSTDTQYF. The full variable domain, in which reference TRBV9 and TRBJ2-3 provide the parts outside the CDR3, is DSGVTQTPKHLITATGQRVTLRCSPRSGDLSVYWYQQSLDQGLQFLIQYYNGEERAKGNILERFSAQQFPDLHSELNLSSLELGDSALYFCASSLRDRSTDTQYFGPGTRLTVL.

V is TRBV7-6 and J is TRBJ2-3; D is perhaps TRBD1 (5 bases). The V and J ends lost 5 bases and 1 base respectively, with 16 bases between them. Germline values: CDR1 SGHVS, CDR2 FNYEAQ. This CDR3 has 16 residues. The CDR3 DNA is TGTGCCAGCAGCCCTGGACACAACCTCCGCACAGATACGCAGTATTTT. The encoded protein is CASSPGHNLRTDTQYF.

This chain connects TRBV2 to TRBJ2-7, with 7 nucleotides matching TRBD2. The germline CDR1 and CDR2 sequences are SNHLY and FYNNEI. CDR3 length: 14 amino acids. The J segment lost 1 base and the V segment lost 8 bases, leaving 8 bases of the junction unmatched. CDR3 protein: CASGGVGGSYEQYF. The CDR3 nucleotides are TGTGCCAGCGGGGGGGTGGGGGGTTCCTACGAGCAGTACTTC.

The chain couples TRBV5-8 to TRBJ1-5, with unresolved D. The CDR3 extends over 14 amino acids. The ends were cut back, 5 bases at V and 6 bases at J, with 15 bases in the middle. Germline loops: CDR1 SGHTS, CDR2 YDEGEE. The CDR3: CASRGFSVSQPQHF. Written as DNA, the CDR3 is TGTGCCAGCAGGGGGTTTAGCGTTTCTCAGCCCCAGCATTTT.

CDR3 bases: TGTGCCAGCAGTTACACTGGGACTAGCCAAGAGACCCAGTACTTC. Translated, it gives CASSYTGTSQETQYF. The chain couples TRBV6-5 to TRBJ2-5, with 8 bases that match TRBD2. V dropped 2 bases and J dropped 1; count of bases not matched to a gene: 3. The CDR3 extends over 15 amino acids. Germline lookup yields CDR1 MNHEY and CDR2 SVGAGI.

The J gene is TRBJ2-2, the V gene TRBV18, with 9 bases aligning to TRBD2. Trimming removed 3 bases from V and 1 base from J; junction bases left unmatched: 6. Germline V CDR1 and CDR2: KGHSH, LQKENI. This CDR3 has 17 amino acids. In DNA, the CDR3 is TGTGCCAGCTCACCGTTAGCGGGGGCTGTGAACACCGGGGAGCTGTTTTTT. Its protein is CASSPLAGAVNTGELFF.

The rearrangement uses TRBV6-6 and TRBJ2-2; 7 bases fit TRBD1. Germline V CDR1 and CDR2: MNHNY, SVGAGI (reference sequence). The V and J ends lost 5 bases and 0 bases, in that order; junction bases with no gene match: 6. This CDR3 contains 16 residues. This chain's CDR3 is CASSAQGDANTGELFF. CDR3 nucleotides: TGTGCCAGCAGTGCCCAGGGGGATGCGAACACCGGGGAGCTGTTTTTT.

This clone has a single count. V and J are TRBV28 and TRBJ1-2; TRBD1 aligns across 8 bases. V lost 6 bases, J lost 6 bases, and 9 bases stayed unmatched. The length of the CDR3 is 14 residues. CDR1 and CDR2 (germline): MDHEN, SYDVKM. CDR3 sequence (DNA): TGTGCCAGCAGACCACCACAGGGGGGAAATGGCTACACCTTC. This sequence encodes CASRPPQGGNGYTF.

The CDR3: CAIRSQSTDTQYF. CDR3 sequence (DNA): TGTGCCATCAGGTCCCAAAGCACAGATACGCAGTATTTT. This chain links TRBV10-3 with TRBJ2-3; D is unresolved. Trimming removed 6 bases at V and 0 bases at J, with 7 bases between. Germline V gives CDR1 ENHRY, CDR2 SYGVKD. The CDR3 consists of 13 residues.

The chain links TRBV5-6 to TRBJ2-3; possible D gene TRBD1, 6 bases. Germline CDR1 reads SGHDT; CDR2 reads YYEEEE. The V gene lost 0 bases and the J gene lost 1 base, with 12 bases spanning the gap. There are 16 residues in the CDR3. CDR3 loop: CASSLARGQGTDTQYF. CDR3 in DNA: TGTGCCAGCAGCTTGGCCAGGGGTCAAGGCACAGATACGCAGTATTTT. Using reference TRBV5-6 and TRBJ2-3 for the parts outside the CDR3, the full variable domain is DAGVTQSPTHLIKTRGQQVTLRCSPKSGHDTVSWYQQALGQGPQFIFQYYEEEERQRGNFPDRFSGHQFPNYSSELNVNALLLGDSALYLCASSLARGQGTDTQYFGPGTRLTVL.

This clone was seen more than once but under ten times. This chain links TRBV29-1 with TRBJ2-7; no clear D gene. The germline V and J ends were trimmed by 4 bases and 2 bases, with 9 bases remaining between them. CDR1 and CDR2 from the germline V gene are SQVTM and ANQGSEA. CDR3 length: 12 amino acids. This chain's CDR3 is CSVVYSAYEQYF. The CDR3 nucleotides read TGCAGCGTTGTGTACTCCGCCTACGAGCAGTACTTC.

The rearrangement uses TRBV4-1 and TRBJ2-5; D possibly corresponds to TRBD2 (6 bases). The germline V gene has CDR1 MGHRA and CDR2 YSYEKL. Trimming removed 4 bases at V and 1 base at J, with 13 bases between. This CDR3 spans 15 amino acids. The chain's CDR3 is CASSLGRTTQETQYF. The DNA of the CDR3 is TGCGCCAGCAGCCTCGGACGGACTACCCAAGAGACCCAGTACTTC.